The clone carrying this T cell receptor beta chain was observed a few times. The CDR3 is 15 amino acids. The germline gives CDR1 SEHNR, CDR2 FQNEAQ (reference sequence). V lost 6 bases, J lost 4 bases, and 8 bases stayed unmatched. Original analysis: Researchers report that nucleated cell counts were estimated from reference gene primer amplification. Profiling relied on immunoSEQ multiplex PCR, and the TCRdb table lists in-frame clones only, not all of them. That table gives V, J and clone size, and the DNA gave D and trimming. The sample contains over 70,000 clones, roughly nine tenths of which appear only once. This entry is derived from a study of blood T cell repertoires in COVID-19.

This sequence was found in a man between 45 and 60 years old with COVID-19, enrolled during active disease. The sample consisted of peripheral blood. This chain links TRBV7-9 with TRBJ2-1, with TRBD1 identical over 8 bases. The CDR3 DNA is TGTGCCAGCAGGACCCGAGGACAGGGATACAATGAGCAGTTCTTC. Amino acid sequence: CASRTRGQGYNEQFF. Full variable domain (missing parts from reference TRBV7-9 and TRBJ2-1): DTGVSQNPRHKITKRGQNVTFRCDPISEHNRLYWYRQTLGQGPEFLTYFQNEAQLEKSRLLSDRFSAERPKGSFSTLEIQRTEQGDSAMYLCASRTRGQGYNEQFFGPGTRLTVL.